A single sample is the source of the 19 T cell receptor beta chains below, sequenced in a study of CD8+CD57+ T cells in acquired aplastic anemia. Patients selected for sequencing had displayed CD8+CD57+ cell expansion by flow cytometry. Genomic DNA was employed as the template in profiling TCR beta VDJ and CDR3. TCRdb re-called the reads through MiXCR, storing one row per CDR3 protein. The sample yields roughly 150,000 distinct CDR3 sequences, around half seen once. The sequenced material came from sorted CD4+, CD8+, or CD8+CD57+ T cells (not recorded which) from PBMCs. The origin of the receptors is a human donor with aplastic anemia.

This clonotype was recorded many times. The chain employs TRBV7-9 and TRBJ2-5; tentative D call: TRBD2 (7 bases). The V gene's germline CDR1 is SEHNR and CDR2 FQNEAQ (reference sequence). This CDR3 region has 15 residues. V lost 8 bases to trimming and J lost 0 bases, with 16 bases between them. The CDR3 loop reads CASAGVGGYQETQYF. In nucleotides, the CDR3 is TGTGCCAGCGCAGGGGTCGGGGGGTACCAAGAGACCCAGTACTTC. Supplemented by reference TRBV7-9 and TRBJ2-5, the full variable domain reads DTGVSQNPRHKITKRGQNVTFRCDPISEHNRLYWYRQTLGQGPEFLTYFQNEAQLEKSRLLSDRFSAERPKGSFSTLEIQRTEQGDSAMYLCASAGVGGYQETQYFGPGTRLLVL.

This clonotype has ten or more counts. The J gene is TRBJ2-1, the V gene TRBV4-3; D gene uncertain. Trimming removed 0 bases from V and 6 bases from J, with 9 bases in between. CDR1 LGHNA and CDR2 YSLEER come from the germline V gene. The CDR3 has 14 amino acids. The CDR3 DNA sequence: TGCGCCAGCAGCCAAGATAAGAGCCGCAATGAGCAGTTCTTC. It translates to CASSQDKSRNEQFF.

The rearrangement uses TRBV20-1 and TRBJ1-1; no clear D. This CDR3 contains 15 residues. Trimming left V 5 bases short and J 1 base short, with 17 bases between. Germline CDR1 and CDR2: DFQATT and SNEGSKA (reference sequence). This CDR3 is CSAEPLGRGNTEAFF. The CDR3 coding sequence is TGCAGTGCTGAACCTCTGGGTAGAGGGAACACTGAAGCTTTCTTT.

The gene calls are TRBV15 and TRBJ2-3, with 8 nucleotides matching TRBD2. This CDR3 has 16 residues. Germline trimming cut 5 bases from V and 2 bases from J; bases unmatched to any gene: 9. Germline CDR1 and CDR2: LNHNV and YYDKDF (reference sequence). In nucleotides, the CDR3 is TGTGCCACCAGCCTCTTAGCGGGGCCATACACAGATACGCAGTATTTT. As protein: CATSLLAGPYTDTQYF.

There are many counts of this clonotype. The chain is built from TRBV4-1 and TRBJ2-3; D tentatively reads TRBD1 or TRBD2 (5 bases each). In germline, CDR1 is MGHRA, CDR2 YSYEKL. Trimming cost V 4 bases and J 2 bases, with 10 bases left between them. CDR3 size: 14 residues. CDR3 sequence reads: CASSRDRYTDTQYF. As DNA, the CDR3 is TGCGCCAGCAGCCGGGACCGTTACACAGATACGCAGTATTTT.

This chain uses TRBV28 with TRBJ1-2; D call uncertain. V was pared by 1 base and J by 6 bases, with 6 bases between. Germline assignment: CDR1 MDHEN and CDR2 SYDVKM. This CDR3 contains 12 residues. The CDR3 bases are TGTGCCAGCAGTTTATTACAGAATGGCTACACCTTC. The encoded protein is CASSLLQNGYTF.

This clonotype was detected ten times or more. The chain couples TRBV7-2 to TRBJ1-3; D is unresolved. Germline CDR1 is SGHTA and CDR2 is FQGNSA. V lost 2 bases to trimming and J lost 0 bases, with 8 bases between them. The CDR3 loop spans 15 amino acids. CDR3 sequence reads: CASSLIPNSGNTIYF. CDR3 coding DNA: TGTGCCAGCAGCTTAATCCCCAACTCTGGAAACACCATATATTTT. Drawing the rest from reference TRBV7-2 and TRBJ1-3, the complete variable domain is GAGVSQSPSNKVTEKGKDVELRCDPISGHTALYWYRQSLGQGLEFLIYFQGNSAPDKSGLPSDRFSAERTGGSVSTLTIQRTQQEDSAVYLCASSLIPNSGNTIYFGEGSWLTVV.

This clonotype was seen at least ten times. The chain has TRBV5-1 and TRBJ1-1, with TRBD1 identical over 10 bases. CDR3 size: 17 residues. CDR1 and CDR2 (germline): SGHRS, YFSETQ. Losses at the gene ends were 6 bases for V and 4 bases for J; bases not matched to a gene: 15. The DNA for the CDR3 is TGCGCCAGCACACCACGATGGGACAGGGGATCCGGCACTGAAGCTTTCTTT. Encoded protein: CASTPRWDRGSGTEAFF.

A note on this clonotype: This may come from a read error, since a much larger clone is one base off. This chain uses TRBV6-1 with TRBJ2-7; D gene unclear. This CDR3 region has 17 residues. From germline, CDR1 is MNHNS and CDR2 SASEGT. The V and J ends lost 2 bases and 6 bases respectively, with 23 bases between them. The CDR3 loop is CASSEPRNEQTACEQYF. In DNA, the CDR3 is TGTGCCAGCAGTGAACCAAGGAACGAACAAACGGCCTGCGAGCAGTACTTC.

This clonotype was found many times. The chain uses TRBV12-3 or TRBV12-4 and TRBJ1-3; D gene ambiguous. V gave up 5 bases and J gave up 3 bases, with 17 bases separating them. The CDR3 has 16 amino acids. The CDR3 protein is CASSRPGNSGGNTIYF. Written as DNA, the CDR3 is TGTGCCAGCAGTCGACCTGGGAATAGCGGTGGAAACACCATATATTTT.

On this clonotype: The final CDR3 position lacks the conserved phenylalanine or tryptophan, pointing to a likely read error. The genes are TRBV15 and TRBJ2-3, with D possibly being TRBD2 (5 bases). Germline V gene lookup returns CDR1 LNHNV and CDR2 YYDKDF (reference sequence). CDR3 length: 15 amino acids. The CDR3 protein is CASSPTRERTDTQYL. The CDR3, as DNA: TGTGCCTCCAGCCCCACGAGGGAGCGCACAGATACTCAGTATCTT.

This clonotype appeared many times. The chain employs TRBV5-1 and TRBJ2-2; no definite D call. This CDR3 spans 14 amino acids. V dropped 1 base and J dropped 1 base, with 5 bases sitting between them. Looked up from germline, CDR1 is SGHRS and CDR2 is YFSETQ. The CDR3 DNA reads as TGCGCCAGCAGCTTGTACGGGAACACCGGGGAGCTGTTTTTT. Its protein product is CASSLYGNTGELFF.

CDR3 nucleotide sequence: TGTGCCAGCAGCTTCAAGGCTTACCCCAACTATGGCTACACCTTC. As protein: CASSFKAYPNYGYTF. The rearrangement joins TRBV7-3 to TRBJ1-2; no clear D gene. CDR1 and CDR2 from the germline V gene are SGHTA and FQGTGA. This CDR3 is 15 amino acids long. Trimming stripped 3 bases from V and 2 bases from J, with 13 bases between.

In regard to this clonotype: The junction shows a germline mismatch at one end, possibly a read error. The chain has TRBV25-1 and TRBJ2-1; 12 positions agree with TRBD1. The CDR3 loop spans 14 amino acids. Germline CDR1 reads MGHDK; CDR2 reads SYGVNS. CDR3 sequence: CAISTGQGADEQFF. In DNA form, the CDR3 reads TGTGCCATCAGTACGGGACAGGGGGCCGATGAGCAGTTCTTC.

This clonotype came up a few times. The chain uses TRBV29-1 and TRBJ1-2; D is unclear. This CDR3 comprises 11 residues. Germline V gives CDR1 SQVTM, CDR2 ANQGSEA. V lost 1 base, J lost 4 bases, and 4 bases lay in between. Here the CDR3 reads CSVEGRYGYTF. As DNA, the CDR3 is TGCAGCGTTGAAGGCCGCTATGGCTACACCTTC.

The sample holds many counts of this clonotype. The chain joins TRBV6-1 to TRBJ2-5; D gene unclear. CDR3 length equals 11 residues. Deletions cut 6 bases from V and 5 bases from J, with 7 bases between. The germline gives CDR1 MNHNS, CDR2 SASEGT. The CDR3 region has the DNA TGTGCCAGCAGATCCCTGGAGACCCAGTACTTC. This encodes CASRSLETQYF.

This clonotype was observed a few times. The chain has TRBV4-1 and TRBJ1-3; the D is unclear. CDR3 length equals 17 residues. Germline V gene sequence: CDR1 MGHRA, CDR2 YSYEKL. V was shortened by 0 bases and J by 2 bases, with 14 bases between the two germline ends. CDR3 nucleotides: TGCGCCAGCAGCCAAGAGTTTGGTACGGGGACTGGAAACACCATATATTTT. This gives the protein CASSQEFGTGTGNTIYF.

With respect to this clonotype: A much larger clone sits a single nucleotide away, making a read error possible. The V and J genes are TRBV12-3 or TRBV12-4 and TRBJ2-3; TRBD2 agrees at 9 bases. CDR3 length: 15 residues. The CDR3 DNA reads TGTGCCAGCGGCCCCTTGGGACTAGCCTCAGATGCGCAGTATTTT. Its protein product is CASGPLGLASDAQYF.

This clonotype has ten or more counts. The V and J genes are TRBV19 and TRBJ1-5; 7 bases line up with TRBD1. Germline V gives CDR1 LNHDA, CDR2 SQIVND (reference sequence). Trimming at V came to 2 bases and at J to 4 bases, leaving 11 bases not matched to a gene. The CDR3 is made up of 17 amino acids. CDR3 sequence reads: CASSIPGAAGGNQPQHF. The CDR3 region has the DNA TGTGCCAGTAGTATACCGGGGGCGGCAGGGGGGAATCAGCCCCAGCATTTT.